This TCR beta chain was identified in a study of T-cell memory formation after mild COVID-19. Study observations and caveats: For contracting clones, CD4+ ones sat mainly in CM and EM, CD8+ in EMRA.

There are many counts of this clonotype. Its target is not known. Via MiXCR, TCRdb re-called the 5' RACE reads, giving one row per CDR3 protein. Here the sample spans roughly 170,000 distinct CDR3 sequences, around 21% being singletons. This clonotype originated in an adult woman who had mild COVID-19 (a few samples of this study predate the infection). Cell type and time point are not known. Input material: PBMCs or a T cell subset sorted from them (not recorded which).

CDR3 DNA sequence: TGTGCCAGCAGCTTTTCGGGGGGTTATTCGGAAACCAACGTCCTGACTTTC. Translated, it gives CASSFSGGYSETNVLTF. The J gene is TRBJ2-6, the V gene TRBV11-3, with 7 bases identical to TRBD2. The CDR3 spans 17 residues. V shed 3 bases and J 8 bases; nucleotides not matched to a gene: 13. Germline V gene data show CDR1 as SGHNT and CDR2 as YENEEA.